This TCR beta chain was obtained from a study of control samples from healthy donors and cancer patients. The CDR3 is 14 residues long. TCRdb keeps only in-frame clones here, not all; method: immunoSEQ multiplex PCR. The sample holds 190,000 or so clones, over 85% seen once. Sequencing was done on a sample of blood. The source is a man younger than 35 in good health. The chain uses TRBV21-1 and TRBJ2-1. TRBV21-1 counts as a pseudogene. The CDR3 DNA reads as TGTGCCAGCGGGAGGGGGCAAGTCTACAATGAGCAGTTCTTC. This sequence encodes CASGRGQVYNEQFF.